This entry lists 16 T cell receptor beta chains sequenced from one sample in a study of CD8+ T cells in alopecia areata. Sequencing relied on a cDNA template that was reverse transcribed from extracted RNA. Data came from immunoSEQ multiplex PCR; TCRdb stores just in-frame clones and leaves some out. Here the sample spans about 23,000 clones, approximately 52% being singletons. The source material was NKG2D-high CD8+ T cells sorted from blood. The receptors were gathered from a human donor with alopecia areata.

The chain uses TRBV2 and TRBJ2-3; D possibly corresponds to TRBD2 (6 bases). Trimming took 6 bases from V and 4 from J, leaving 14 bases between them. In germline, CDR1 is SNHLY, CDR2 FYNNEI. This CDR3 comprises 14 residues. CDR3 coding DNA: TGTGCCAGCAGGAGGAGGGGTACAGCAGATACGCAGTATTTT. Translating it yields CASRRRGTADTQYF.

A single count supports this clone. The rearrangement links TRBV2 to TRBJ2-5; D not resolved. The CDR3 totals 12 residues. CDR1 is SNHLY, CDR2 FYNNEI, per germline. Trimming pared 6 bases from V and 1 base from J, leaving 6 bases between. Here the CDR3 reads CASSGLQETQYF. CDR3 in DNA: TGTGCCAGCAGCGGCCTCCAAGAGACCCAGTACTTC.

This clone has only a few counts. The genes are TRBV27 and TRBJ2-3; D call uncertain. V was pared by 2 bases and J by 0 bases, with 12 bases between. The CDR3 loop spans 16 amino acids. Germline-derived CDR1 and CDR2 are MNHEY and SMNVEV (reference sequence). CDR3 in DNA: TGTGCCAGCAGTTTAACCGTCCGATCGAGCACAGATACGCAGTATTTT. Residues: CASSLTVRSSTDTQYF.

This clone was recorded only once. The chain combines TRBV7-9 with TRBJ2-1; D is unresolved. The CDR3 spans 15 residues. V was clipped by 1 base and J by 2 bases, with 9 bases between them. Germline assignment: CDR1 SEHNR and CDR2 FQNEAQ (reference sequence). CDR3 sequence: CASSLVSGAYNEQFF. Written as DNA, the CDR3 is TGTGCCAGCAGCTTAGTCAGTGGGGCCTACAATGAGCAGTTCTTC.

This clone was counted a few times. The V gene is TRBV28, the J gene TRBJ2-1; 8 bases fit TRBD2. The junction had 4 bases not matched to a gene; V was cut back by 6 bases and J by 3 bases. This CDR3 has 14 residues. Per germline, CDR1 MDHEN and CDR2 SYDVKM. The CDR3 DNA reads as TGTGCCAGCAGCAAAGCGGGAGTCTACAATGAGCAGTTCTTC. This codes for CASSKAGVYNEQFF. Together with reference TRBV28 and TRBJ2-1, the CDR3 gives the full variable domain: DVKVTQSSRYLVKRTGEKVFLECVQDMDHENMFWYRQDPGLGLRLIYFSYDVKMKEKGDIPEGYSVSREKKERFSLILESASTNQTSMYLCASSKAGVYNEQFFGPGTRLTVL.

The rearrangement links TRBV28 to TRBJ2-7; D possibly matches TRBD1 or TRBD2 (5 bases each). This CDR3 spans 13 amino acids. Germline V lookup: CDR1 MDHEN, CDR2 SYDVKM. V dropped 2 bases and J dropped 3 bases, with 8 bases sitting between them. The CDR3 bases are TGTGCCAGCAGTTTAGAGGGGTTCTACGAGCAGTACTTC. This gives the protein CASSLEGFYEQYF.

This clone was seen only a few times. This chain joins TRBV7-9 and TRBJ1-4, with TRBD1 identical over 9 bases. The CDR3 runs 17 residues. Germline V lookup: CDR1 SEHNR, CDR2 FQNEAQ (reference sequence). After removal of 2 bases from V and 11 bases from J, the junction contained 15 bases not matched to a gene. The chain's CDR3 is CASSLMRHSWTGAKLFF. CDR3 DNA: TGTGCCAGCAGCTTAATGCGGCATTCCTGGACAGGGGCGAAACTGTTTTTT.

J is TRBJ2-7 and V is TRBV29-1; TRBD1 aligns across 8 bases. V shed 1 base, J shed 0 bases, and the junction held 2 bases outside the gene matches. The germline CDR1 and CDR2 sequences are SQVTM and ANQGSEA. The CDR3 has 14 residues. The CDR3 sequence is CSVEGTGSSYEQYF. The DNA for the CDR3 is TGCAGCGTTGAAGGGACAGGGAGCTCCTACGAGCAGTACTTC.

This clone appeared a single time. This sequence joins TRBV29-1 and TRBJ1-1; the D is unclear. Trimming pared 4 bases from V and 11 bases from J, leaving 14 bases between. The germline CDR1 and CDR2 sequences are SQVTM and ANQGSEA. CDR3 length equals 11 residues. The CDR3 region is CSVVRVRDAFF. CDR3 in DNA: TGCAGCGTTGTTAGGGTAAGGGATGCTTTCTTT.

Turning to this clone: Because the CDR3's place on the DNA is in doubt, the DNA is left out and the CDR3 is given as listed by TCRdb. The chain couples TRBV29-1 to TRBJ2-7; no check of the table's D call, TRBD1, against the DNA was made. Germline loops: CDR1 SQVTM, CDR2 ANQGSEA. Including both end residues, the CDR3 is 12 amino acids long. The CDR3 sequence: CSVVGRGNEQYF.

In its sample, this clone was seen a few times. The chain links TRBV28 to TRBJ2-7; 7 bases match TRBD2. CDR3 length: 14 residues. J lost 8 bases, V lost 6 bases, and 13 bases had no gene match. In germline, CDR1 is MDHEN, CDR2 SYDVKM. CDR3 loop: CASSPSGSLVQQYF. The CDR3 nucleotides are TGTGCCAGCAGCCCTAGCGGTTCCCTAGTCCAGCAGTACTTC.

Written as DNA, the CDR3 is TGTGCCAGCAGCGATACCCAAAGAACCTCTGGGGCCAACGTCCTGACTTTC. Its protein product is CASSDTQRTSGANVLTF. The rearrangement links TRBV28 to TRBJ2-6; D is unresolved. The CDR3 has 17 residues. Looked up from germline, CDR1 is MDHEN and CDR2 is SYDVKM. V was trimmed by 6 bases and J by 0 bases, leaving 15 bases between them.

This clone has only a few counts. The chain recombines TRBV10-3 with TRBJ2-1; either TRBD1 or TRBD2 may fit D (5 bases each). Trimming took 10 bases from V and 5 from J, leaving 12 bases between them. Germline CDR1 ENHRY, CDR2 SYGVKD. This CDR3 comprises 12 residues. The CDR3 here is CATSLGDNEQFF. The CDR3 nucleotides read TGTGCCACCTCACTGGGGGACAATGAGCAGTTCTTC.

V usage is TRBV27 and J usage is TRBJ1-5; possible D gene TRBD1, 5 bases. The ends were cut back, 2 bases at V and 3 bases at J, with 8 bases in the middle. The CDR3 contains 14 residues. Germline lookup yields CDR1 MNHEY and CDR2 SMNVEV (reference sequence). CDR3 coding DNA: TGTGCCAGCAGTTTAGGGGGTAACAATCAGCCCCAGCATTTT. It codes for CASSLGGNNQPQHF.

In nucleotides, the CDR3 is TGCAGCGTTGAGTATTACAGGGCTCAGGGCTATGGCTACACCTTC. It codes for CSVEYYRAQGYGYTF. The chain has TRBV29-1 and TRBJ1-2; possibly TRBD1 for D (6 bases). CDR1 and CDR2 (germline): SQVTM, ANQGSEA. V was cut by 3 bases and J by 4 bases, with 18 bases left in between. The CDR3 is 15 amino acids.

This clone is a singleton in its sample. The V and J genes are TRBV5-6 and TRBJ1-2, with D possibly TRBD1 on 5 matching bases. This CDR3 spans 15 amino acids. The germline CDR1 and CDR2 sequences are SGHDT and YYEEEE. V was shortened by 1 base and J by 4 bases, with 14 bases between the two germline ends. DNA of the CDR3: TGTGCCAGCAGCTTGCCCGATACAGGAAGCTATGGCTACACCTTC. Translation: CASSLPDTGSYGYTF.